The 31 T cell receptor beta chains in this list originate from one sample, sequenced in a study of blood T cells in healthy people across ages. Primers used in a second PCR of about 7 to 12 cycles were a sample-barcoded 5' primer and a J-beta primer mix. TCRdb reprocessed the 5' RACE reads with MiXCR, giving one entry per CDR3 protein. The sample includes about 780,000 distinct CDR3 sequences, about 59% seen only once; the top ten take roughly 25%. Sequencing was done on a sample of blood. The receptors originated from a man younger than 45 in good health.

Here the CDR3 reads CSAGGGSTNEKLFF. For the CDR3, the DNA is TGCAGCGCGGGAGGGGGCTCAACTAATGAAAAACTGTTTTTT. This chain joins TRBV29-1 and TRBJ1-4, with 7 bases lining up with TRBD1. Trimming took 7 bases from V and 0 from J; bases not matched to a gene: 5. This CDR3 region has 14 residues. Germline lookup yields CDR1 SQVTM and CDR2 ANQGSEA. Full variable domain (outside the CDR3, taken from reference TRBV29-1 and TRBJ1-4): SAVISQKPSRDICQRGTSLTIQCQVDSQVTMMFWYRQQPGQSLTLIATANQGSEATYESGFVIDKFPISRPNLTFSTLTVSNMSPEDSSIYLCSAGGGSTNEKLFFGSGTQLSVL.

This clonotype was seen only a few times. The CDR3 nucleotides read TGTGCCAGCAGTTACTCGAGTAGGGGGACAGGGGGTGCCATGAACTATGGCTACACCTTC. Amino acids: CASSYSSRGTGGAMNYGYTF. The V call is TRBV6-5, the J call TRBJ1-2; 11 bases agree with TRBD1. CDR3 size: 20 residues. V gave up 0 bases and J gave up 2 bases; unmatched junction bases: 14. Germline lookup yields CDR1 MNHEY and CDR2 SVGAGI.

This clonotype occurred once. J is TRBJ2-3 and V is TRBV30; 13 bases align to TRBD2. Trimming cost V 8 bases and J 0 bases; bases outside gene matches: 8. Germline CDR1 GTSNPN, CDR2 SVGIG (reference sequence). There are 16 residues in the CDR3. The chain's CDR3 is CAAGLAGLTSTDTQYF. In DNA, the CDR3 is TGTGCCGCGGGACTAGCGGGGCTTACTAGCACAGATACGCAGTATTTT.

This clonotype occurred a few times. The chain employs TRBV29-1 and TRBJ2-2; D gene uncertain. V was clipped by 7 bases and J by 2 bases, with 11 bases between them. The CDR3 spans 13 residues. The germline gives CDR1 SQVTM, CDR2 ANQGSEA. The CDR3 DNA sequence: TGCAGCGGGTGGGGTGGTAACACCGGGGAGCTGTTTTTT. Translation: CSGWGGNTGELFF.

The chain couples TRBV5-1 to TRBJ2-5; 8 nucleotides agree with TRBD2. CDR1 is SGHRS and CDR2 is YFSETQ in the germline V gene. The CDR3 has 16 residues. V shed 0 bases, J shed 1 base, and the junction held 5 bases outside the gene matches. The CDR3 loop reads CASSLVVSGGQETQYF. The CDR3 DNA follows: TGCGCCAGCAGCTTGGTCGTCAGCGGGGGCCAAGAGACCCAGTACTTC. Full variable domain (outside the CDR3, taken from reference TRBV5-1 and TRBJ2-5): KAGVTQTPRYLIKTRGQQVTLSCSPISGHRSVSWYQQTPGQGLQFLFEYFSETQRNKGNFPGRFSGRQFSNSRSEMNVSTLELGDSALYLCASSLVVSGGQETQYFGPGTRLLVL.

The sample holds a few counts of this clonotype. Here the CDR3 DNA reads TGCGCCAGCAGCCCCTCCGGGGGGATGGGGCCCAACAAAAACATTCAGTACTTC. The encoded protein is CASSPSGGMGPNKNIQYF. The rearrangement joins TRBV4-3 to TRBJ2-4, with 7 bases that match TRBD2. This CDR3 region has 18 residues. The trim removed 4 bases at V and 3 bases at J, leaving 15 bases unmatched. Germline CDR1 LGHNA, CDR2 YSLEER.

This clonotype was seen a few times. V and J are TRBV5-1 and TRBJ2-5; D gene ambiguous. The J call may be wrong; the DNA end is better matched by TRBJ2-7. CDR3 length: 14 amino acids. The V gene's germline CDR1 is SGHRS and CDR2 YFSETQ. The CDR3 reads CASSLGLLGGEQYF. The CDR3 nucleotides read TGCGCCAGCAGCTTGGGACTCCTAGGTGGCGAGCAGTACTTC.

The rearrangement uses TRBV4-3 and TRBJ2-2, with D perhaps given as TRBD1 or TRBD2 (5 bases each). Between the trimmed V and J ends, which lost 2 bases and 6 bases, there was a span of 10 bases. Germline CDR1 reads LGHNA; CDR2 reads YSLEER. The CDR3 is 14 residues long. The CDR3 is CASSQSREPGELFF. The CDR3 DNA reads TGCGCCAGCAGCCAATCCAGGGAGCCCGGGGAGCTGTTTTTT.

In its sample, this clonotype was seen many times. This chain joins TRBV4-2 and TRBJ2-5; D unresolved. The ends were cut back, 0 bases at V and 1 base at J, with 6 bases in the middle. Germline CDR1 and CDR2: LGHNA and YNFKEQ. The CDR3 length is 14 residues. The CDR3 here is CASSQERAQETQYF. The CDR3, as DNA: TGTGCCAGCAGCCAAGAACGGGCCCAAGAGACCCAGTACTTC.

The rearrangement uses TRBV27 and TRBJ2-1, with D unclear. V dropped 5 bases and J dropped 7 bases, with 12 bases sitting between them. The CDR3 sequence is 13 residues long. The germline gives CDR1 MNHEY, CDR2 SMNVEV (reference sequence). The CDR3 here is CASSISHRNEQFF. In DNA, the CDR3 is TGTGCCAGCAGTATAAGCCACCGTAATGAGCAGTTCTTC.

This clonotype was seen a few times. The rearrangement links TRBV3-1 to TRBJ2-5, with D perhaps given as TRBD1 or TRBD2 (5 bases each). Trimming removed 4 bases from V and 2 bases from J, with 14 bases in between. Germline V lookup: CDR1 LGHDT, CDR2 YNNKEL (reference sequence). The length of the CDR3 is 15 residues. DNA of the CDR3: TGTGCCAGCAGCCCTATCCTGGGACCACAAGAGACCCAGTACTTC. Translated, it gives CASSPILGPQETQYF.

The rearrangement links TRBV7-9 to TRBJ2-7; the D gene is possibly TRBD1 (5 bases). The CDR3 runs to 14 residues. The germline V and J ends were trimmed by 1 base and 4 bases, with 11 bases remaining between them. Germline loops: CDR1 SEHNR, CDR2 FQNEAQ (reference sequence). The DNA of the CDR3 is TGTGCCAGCAGCTTAGACAGGCCGCCTTACGAGCAGTACTTC. This gives the protein CASSLDRPPYEQYF.

This clonotype occurred a few times. The CDR3 sequence is CASSLSGGKWGEQFF. The CDR3 region has the DNA TGTGCCAGCAGTTTATCAGGGGGCAAGTGGGGTGAGCAGTTCTTC. V usage is TRBV27 and J usage is TRBJ2-1; 7 bases fit TRBD1. CDR1 is MNHEY, CDR2 SMNVEV, per germline (reference sequence). Losses at the gene ends were 0 bases for V and 9 bases for J; bases not matched to a gene: 8. The CDR3 extends over 15 amino acids.

Only a few counts were recorded for this clonotype. A much larger clonotype is one base distant, so this may be a read error. The V gene is TRBV3-1, the J gene TRBJ2-1; 8 bases agree with TRBD2. TRBJ2-7 explains the end of the DNA better; the J call may be wrong. CDR3 length: 15 residues. Germline lookup yields CDR1 LGHDT and CDR2 YNNKEL (reference sequence). The CDR3 is CASSLTSGSYNEQYF. The CDR3 DNA reads TGTGCCAGCAGCCTAACTAGCGGCTCCTACAATGAGCAGTACTTC.

This clonotype has only one observation. This chain joins TRBV5-1 and TRBJ2-5, with D perhaps matching TRBD1 or TRBD2 (6 bases each). This CDR3 comprises 14 residues. Deletions cut 2 bases from V and 5 bases from J, with 13 bases between. Germline CDR1 is SGHRS and CDR2 is YFSETQ. CDR3 in amino acids: CASSLGGSEETQYF. CDR3 DNA: TGCGCCAGCAGCTTAGGGGGGTCGGAGGAGACCCAGTACTTC.

The V and J genes are TRBV5-5 and TRBJ2-1, with 7 bases identical to TRBD1. The germline CDR1 and CDR2 sequences are SGHKS and YYEKEE (reference sequence). V trimming: 1 base; J trimming: 2 bases; junction bases outside the gene matches: 6. The CDR3 is 16 residues long. The CDR3 DNA reads TGTGCCAGCAGCTTGTATGGAGACAGGGCCTACAATGAGCAGTTCTTC. As protein: CASSLYGDRAYNEQFF.

The chain combines TRBV25-1 with TRBJ1-6; TRBD1 might be the D (5 bases). The V gene's germline CDR1 is MGHDK and CDR2 SYGVNS. The CDR3 consists of 15 residues. The V end lost 4 bases, the J end lost 5 bases, and 12 bases lay between the germline ends. CDR3 nucleotides: TGTGCCAGCAGTGGCGCAGGGATGAATAATTCACCCCTCCACTTT. Protein sequence: CASSGAGMNNSPLHF. Based on the CDR3 plus reference TRBV25-1 and TRBJ1-6, the full variable domain is EADIYQTPRYLVIGTGKKITLECSQTMGHDKMYWYQQDPGMELHLIHYSYGVNSTEKGDLSSESTVSRIRTEHFPLTLESARPSHTSQYLCASSGAGMNNSPLHFGNGTRLTVT.

The CDR3 protein is CASSLVSGGHTNEKLFF. CDR3 bases: TGCGCCAGCAGCTTGGTGTCAGGGGGCCACACTAATGAAAAACTGTTTTTT. V gene TRBV5-1 combines with J gene TRBJ1-4, with 8 bases fitting TRBD1. CDR1 SGHRS and CDR2 YFSETQ come from the germline V gene. There are 17 residues in the CDR3. V lost 0 bases and J lost 2; bases outside the gene matches: 6. Variable domain in full (rest from reference TRBV5-1 and TRBJ1-4): KAGVTQTPRYLIKTRGQQVTLSCSPISGHRSVSWYQQTPGQGLQFLFEYFSETQRNKGNFPGRFSGRQFSNSRSEMNVSTLELGDSALYLCASSLVSGGHTNEKLFFGSGTQLSVL.

In its sample, this clonotype was seen a few times. V gene TRBV20-1 combines with J gene TRBJ1-1; D is perhaps TRBD1 (6 bases). The CDR3 runs 16 residues. Germline V CDR1 and CDR2: DFQATT, SNEGSKA (reference sequence). V was clipped by 1 base and J by 2 bases, with 17 bases between them. Written as DNA, the CDR3 is TGCAGTGCTAGAGGGGGGGCCAATCCTTCAAACACTGAAGCTTTCTTT. As protein: CSARGGANPSNTEAFF.

The chain combines TRBV4-3 with TRBJ2-7, with TRBD2 identical over 7 bases. The CDR3 is made up of 15 amino acids. Per the germline V gene, CDR1 is LGHNA and CDR2 is YSLEER. Trimming cost V 1 base and J 2 bases; bases outside gene matches: 5. The CDR3 DNA follows: TGCGCCAGCAGCCAAGCGTGGGGAGGGGCCTACGAGCAGTACTTC. The encoded protein is CASSQAWGGAYEQYF.

The V call is TRBV12-3 or TRBV12-4, the J call TRBJ2-5; 11 bases are a match to TRBD2. Losses at the gene ends were 5 bases for V and 11 bases for J; bases not matched to a gene: 13. The CDR3 spans 15 residues. The CDR3 sequence: CASSPLTSGEDEQYF. The CDR3 DNA reads as TGTGCCAGCAGTCCCTTGACTAGCGGGGAGGATGAGCAGTACTTC.

V usage is TRBV5-6 and J usage is TRBJ2-3, with 12 positions matching TRBD2. CDR3 length: 16 amino acids. The V gene's germline CDR1 is SGHDT and CDR2 YYEEEE. Trimming at V came to 4 bases and at J to 4 bases, leaving 7 bases not matched to a gene. CDR3 bases: TGTGCCAGCAGCCAACCGACTAGCGGGGGTGCAGATACGCAGTATTTT. Translation gives CASSQPTSGGADTQYF.

V gene TRBV7-9 combines with J gene TRBJ2-1; possibly TRBD2 for D (6 bases). V gave up 1 base and J gave up 0 bases, with 16 bases separating them. The CDR3 consists of 18 residues. The germline V gene has CDR1 SEHNR and CDR2 FQNEAQ (reference sequence). CDR3 DNA sequence: TGTGCCAGCAGCTTAGTCCAGCGGGCCCATACCTCCTACAATGAGCAGTTCTTC. It specifies CASSLVQRAHTSYNEQFF.

The chain is built from TRBV12-3 or TRBV12-4 and TRBJ2-4; D might be TRBD1 or TRBD2, each matching 5 bases. The DNA end is a closer match to TRBJ2-5, so the J assignment may be wrong. The CDR3 consists of 12 residues. CDR3: CASSLGDETQYF. In DNA, the CDR3 is TGTGCCAGCAGTTTAGGGGACGAGACCCAGTACTTC.

The chain links TRBV7-3 to TRBJ1-6; 7 nucleotides match TRBD1. The germline gives CDR1 SGHTA, CDR2 FQGTGA. The CDR3 spans 15 residues. V lost 2 bases and J lost 8; bases outside the gene matches: 6. The CDR3 reads CASSLEGAKYSPLHF. The DNA of the CDR3 is TGTGCCAGCAGCTTAGAGGGGGCGAAGTATTCACCCCTCCACTTT.

The genes are TRBV4-2 and TRBJ2-2, with TRBD2 identical over 11 bases. The trim removed 2 bases at V and 0 bases at J, leaving 2 bases unmatched. The CDR3 is 17 amino acids. From germline, CDR1 is LGHNA and CDR2 YNFKEQ. CDR3 residues: CASSQSGLAANTGELFF. CDR3 sequence (DNA): TGTGCCAGCAGCCAATCGGGACTAGCGGCGAACACCGGGGAGCTGTTTTTT.

V usage is TRBV20-1 and J usage is TRBJ2-3; 7 bases are shared with TRBD1. The CDR3 is made up of 16 amino acids. V gave up 1 base and J gave up 0 bases; unmatched junction bases: 7. The germline gives CDR1 DFQATT, CDR2 SNEGSKA (reference sequence). CDR3 protein: CSARGHRGTSTDTQYF. In DNA, the CDR3 is TGCAGTGCTAGAGGCCACAGGGGAACTAGCACAGATACGCAGTATTTT.

CDR3 DNA: TGTGCCAGCAGCTTAGAAGAGAGCTCCTACGAGCAGTACTTC. The encoded protein is CASSLEESSYEQYF. The V and J genes are TRBV7-2 and TRBJ2-7, with unresolved D. The germline V gene encodes CDR1 SGHTA and CDR2 FQGNSA. This CDR3 is 14 amino acids long. V was clipped by 1 base and J by 0 bases, with 7 bases between them.

V gene TRBV4-3 combines with J gene TRBJ2-5; D is possibly TRBD2 (6 bases). The CDR3 spans 13 residues. Germline CDR1 and CDR2: LGHNA and YSLEER. The V end was cut by 0 bases, the J end by 11 bases, with 13 bases between. The CDR3: CASSQEGGTAQYF. The CDR3 region has the DNA TGCGCCAGCAGCCAAGAAGGCGGGACCGCGCAGTACTTC.

This clonotype was observed a few times. The chain combines TRBV18 with TRBJ2-7; 7 nucleotides line up with TRBD2. After removal of 0 bases from V and 4 bases from J, the junction contained 3 bases not matched to a gene. The CDR3 spans 14 residues. CDR1 and CDR2 from the germline V gene are KGHSH and LQKENI. The CDR3, as DNA: TGTGCCAGCTCACCACCGGCGGGGGAGTACGAGCAGTACTTC. Its translation: CASSPPAGEYEQYF. The full variable domain, rest sourced from reference TRBV18 and TRBJ2-7, is NAGVMQNPRHLVRRRGQEARLRCSPMKGHSHVYWYRQLPEEGLKFMVYLQKENIIDESGMPKERFSAEFPKEGPSILRIQQVVRGDSAAYFCASSPPAGEYEQYFGPGTRLTVT.

The chain uses TRBV6-2 or TRBV6-3 and TRBJ2-1; the D call may be TRBD1 or TRBD2 (6 bases each). The CDR3 spans 15 residues. V lost 5 bases and J lost 2, with 13 bases in between. Germline V gene data show CDR1 as MNHEY and CDR2 as SVGEGT. The CDR3 here is CASSTGGGTYNEQFF. In DNA, the CDR3 is TGTGCCAGCAGTACCGGAGGGGGTACCTACAATGAGCAGTTCTTC.